The 12 T cell receptor beta chains given below trace back to one sample, sequenced in a study of Tregs in tolerant kidney transplant recipients. Profiling relied on immunoSEQ multiplex PCR, and the TCRdb table lists in-frame clones only, not all of them. The sample includes roughly 69,000 clones, 95% to 98% of them seen just once. This sample comprised Tregs from blood, obtained before the transplant. The receptors were sampled from a human donor who received a combined kidney and bone marrow transplant.

This clone appeared a single time. The rearrangement uses TRBV29-1 and TRBJ2-3; unclear D gene. This CDR3 region has 11 residues. Germline V gene data show CDR1 as SQVTM and CDR2 as ANQGSEA. The V and J ends lost 5 bases and 2 bases respectively, with 5 bases between them. The CDR3 coding sequence is TGCAGCGTTTCTTACACAGATACGCAGTATTTT. Amino acid sequence: CSVSYTDTQYF.

The chain carries TRBV9 and TRBJ2-7, with D tentatively TRBD1 (5 bases). Between the trimmed V and J ends, which lost 0 bases and 1 base, there was a span of 14 bases. The CDR3 has 16 residues. Germline CDR1 and CDR2: SGDLS and YYNGEE. In DNA form, the CDR3 reads TGTGCCAGCAGCGTAGGAGGATGGGGCAGTTCCTACGAGCAGTACTTC. It encodes CASSVGGWGSSYEQYF.

For the CDR3, the DNA is TGTGCCAGCAGTTACACTCACAGGGGGAAGTTTAATGAGCAGTTCTTC. It codes for CASSYTHRGKFNEQFF. The rearrangement uses TRBV6-5 and TRBJ2-1, with 8 nucleotides matching TRBD1. The germline V gene has CDR1 MNHEY and CDR2 SVGAGI. The junction had 10 bases not matched to a gene; V was cut back by 2 bases and J by 7 bases. The CDR3 contains 16 residues.

The rearrangement joins TRBV5-4 to TRBJ1-2, with 9 bases lining up with TRBD1. J gave up 7 bases and V 4 bases, and 8 bases lay outside the gene matches. The CDR3 sequence is 14 residues long. CDR1 is SGHNT and CDR2 is YYREEE in the germline V gene (reference sequence). Here the CDR3 reads CASSPQQGAGGYTF. The CDR3 nucleotides are TGTGCCAGCAGCCCCCAACAGGGGGCAGGTGGCTACACCTTC.

V and J are TRBV7-9 and TRBJ1-2, with 9 bases that match TRBD1. The V segment lost 2 bases and the J segment 2 bases; nucleotides outside the gene matches: 6. Germline CDR1 reads SEHNR; CDR2 reads FQNEAQ (reference sequence). This CDR3 spans 16 amino acids. The CDR3 protein is CASSLKGQGDNYGYTF. The CDR3 DNA follows: TGTGCCAGCAGCTTAAAGGGACAGGGCGACAACTATGGCTACACCTTC.

The CDR3 sequence: CASSTSGGTKIETQYF. In DNA form, the CDR3 reads TGCGCCAGCAGCACTAGCGGGGGGACGAAGATAGAGACCCAGTACTTC. The genes are TRBV5-1 and TRBJ2-5; TRBD2 aligns across 12 bases. With V trimmed by 4 bases and J by 4 bases, 8 bases remained unmatched. The CDR3 totals 16 residues. Germline values: CDR1 SGHRS, CDR2 YFSETQ.

This rearrangement joins TRBV19 to TRBJ2-7; TRBD1 aligns across 7 bases. This CDR3 has 14 amino acids. After removal of 3 bases from V and 7 bases from J, the junction contained 9 bases not matched to a gene. Per the germline V gene, CDR1 is LNHDA and CDR2 is SQIVND (reference sequence). The CDR3 nucleotides read TGTGCCAGTAGTATCGGCAGGGGGTCACAAGAGCAGTACTTC. Translation: CASSIGRGSQEQYF.

The gene calls are TRBV13 and TRBJ1-1, with D possibly matching TRBD1 (6 bases). Germline V gene lookup returns CDR1 PRHDT and CDR2 FYEKMQ (reference sequence). The V and J ends lost 6 bases and 1 base respectively, with 18 bases between them. There are 16 residues in the CDR3. CDR3 nucleotide sequence: TGTGCCAGCAGGGACACTCGAGGACAGAAGAACACTGAAGCTTTCTTT. This encodes CASRDTRGQKNTEAFF.

The chain employs TRBV6-1 and TRBJ2-3; tentative D call: TRBD1 (5 bases). The CDR3 is 14 amino acids. Germline V gene data show CDR1 as MNHNS and CDR2 as SASEGT. V was cut by 0 bases and J by 5 bases, with 9 bases left in between. This chain's CDR3 is CASSEARVEDTQYF. Here the CDR3 DNA reads TGTGCCAGCAGTGAAGCCAGGGTGGAAGATACGCAGTATTTT.

The chain carries TRBV20-1 and TRBJ1-1; no reliable D call. The CDR3 is 11 amino acids. CDR1 and CDR2 from the germline V gene are DFQATT and SNEGSKA (reference sequence). Deletions cut 3 bases from V and 5 bases from J, with 7 bases between. CDR3 sequence reads: CSASTWTEAFF. In nucleotides, the CDR3 is TGCAGTGCTAGCACTTGGACTGAAGCTTTCTTT.

The chain recombines TRBV19 with TRBJ2-2; weak D call: TRBD2 (6 bases). Looked up from germline, CDR1 is LNHDA and CDR2 is SQIVND (reference sequence). The CDR3 is 16 amino acids. Trimming stripped 6 bases from V and 3 bases from J, with 17 bases between. CDR3 amino acids: CASRPGSGLYTGELFF. The CDR3 DNA is TGTGCCAGTAGACCTGGGTCGGGACTCTACACCGGGGAGCTGTTTTTT.

The chain uses TRBV4-1 and TRBJ2-7, with D perhaps TRBD1 (6 bases). Trimming took off 4 bases at V and 3 bases at J, with 10 bases between the two ends. The CDR3 contains 13 residues. The germline CDR1 and CDR2 sequences are MGHRA and YSYEKL. CDR3 amino acids: CASSLGTLYEQYF. The CDR3 DNA is TGCGCCAGCAGCCTCGGGACACTCTACGAGCAGTACTTC.